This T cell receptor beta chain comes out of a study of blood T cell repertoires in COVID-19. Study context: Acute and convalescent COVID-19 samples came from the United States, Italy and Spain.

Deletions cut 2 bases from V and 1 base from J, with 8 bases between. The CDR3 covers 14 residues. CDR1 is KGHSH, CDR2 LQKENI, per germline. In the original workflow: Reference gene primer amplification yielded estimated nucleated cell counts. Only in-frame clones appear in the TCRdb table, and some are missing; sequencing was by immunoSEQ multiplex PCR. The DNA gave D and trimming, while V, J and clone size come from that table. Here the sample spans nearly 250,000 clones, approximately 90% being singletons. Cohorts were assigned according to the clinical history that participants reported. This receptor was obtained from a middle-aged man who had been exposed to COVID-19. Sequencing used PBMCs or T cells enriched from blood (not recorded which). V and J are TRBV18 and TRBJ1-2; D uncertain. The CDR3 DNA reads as TGTGCCAGCTCACCAAACACCGTTAACTATGGCTACACCTTC. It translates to CASSPNTVNYGYTF.